This T cell receptor beta chain was recovered during a study of cytomegalovirus exposure and HLA in healthy donors. V shed 0 bases, J shed 2 bases, and the junction held 3 bases outside the gene matches. There are 15 residues in the CDR3. The germline V gene has CDR1 SGDLS and CDR2 YYNGEE. The primer mix had 60 Vbeta and 13 Jbeta primers. This table comes from immunoSEQ multiplex PCR, and its TCRdb copy is limited to in-frame clones, with some not included. The table includes roughly 59,000 clones, 60% to 70% detected once. On this clone itself: No antigen is known for it.

Study observations and caveats: Accurate predictions that matched the HLA-A and HLA-B alleles of most subjects were reportedly made from TCR beta sequences.

The V call is TRBV9, the J call TRBJ2-7, with 9 nucleotides matching TRBD2. The source material was PBMCs. The clonotype originates from a middle-aged man in good health and CMV-seropositive. The CDR3 loop reads CASSVGSSGAYEQYF. As DNA, the CDR3 is TGTGCCAGCAGCGTAGGATCTAGCGGGGCCTACGAGCAGTACTTC.